The rows below give T cell receptor beta chains drawn from one sample of a study of T cells in localized non-small cell lung cancer. The assay was immunoSEQ multiplex PCR, and TCRdb's table has in-frame clones only and misses some. The table has roughly 90,000 clones, roughly 93% seen once. The input for sequencing was PBMCs, taken before any cancer treatment. The receptors derive from a woman aged 40-69 years with stage II squamous cell lung carcinoma. Each CDR3 is given with its conserved first and last residue. A D gene is named only where the DNA matches it firmly. Not all rows give a size; the values are once, few, many and, for expanded clones, a class.

NA | 12 | NA | TRBJ2-1 | TRBV27 | CASSPVYNEQFF | TGTGCCAGCAGTCCGGTCTACAATGAGCAGTTCTTC
NA | 13 | NA | TRBJ1-2 | TRBV15 | CATSRDSVYGYTF | TGTGCCACCAGCAGAGATTCCGTTTATGGCTACACCTTC
NA | 11 | NA | TRBJ1-3 | TRBV30 | CAWTSGNTIYF | TGTGCCTGGACCTCTGGAAACACCATATATTTT
NA | 14 | NA | TRBJ1-1 | TRBV5-4 | CASSRQGTATEAFF | TGTGCCAGCAGCCGCCAAGGGACTGCCACTGAAGCTTTCTTT
NA | 12 | NA | TRBJ2-2 | TRBV28 | CASSSGAAGLFF | TGTGCCAGCAGTTCAGGGGCCGCGGGGCTGTTTTTT
NA | 19 | TRBD2 | TRBJ2-5 | TRBV4-2 | CASSQGGMESGGYQETQYF | TGTGCCAGCAGCCAAGGGGGAATGGAGAGCGGGGGGTACCAAGAGACCCAGTACTTC
NA | 15 | NA | TRBJ1-1 | TRBV7-8 | CASSFRAQGNTEAFF | TGTGCCAGCAGCTTTAGGGCCCAAGGGAACACTGAAGCTTTCTTT
NA | 13 | NA | TRBJ1-2 | TRBV30 | CAWLRGRDSGYTF | TGTGCCTGGCTTCGGGGTAGGGACTCCGGCTACACCTTC
NA | 16 | TRBD2 | TRBJ2-5 | TRBV5-1 | CASTSGLAGAQETQYF | TGCGCCAGCACCTCGGGGCTAGCGGGCGCCCAAGAGACCCAGTACTTC
NA | 16 | TRBD1 | TRBJ1-3 | TRBV2 | CASVGGRGRAGNTIYF | TGTGCCAGCGTCGGAGGCAGGGGGCGCGCTGGAAACACCATATATTTT
NA | 18 | NA | TRBJ1-2 | TRBV11-2 | CASSGGLDSSKINYGYTF | TGTGCCAGCAGCGGGGGGCTGGACAGCTCAAAGATTAACTATGGCTACACCTTC
NA | 18 | NA | TRBJ2-3 | TRBV4-2 | CASSQEIGGGPSTDTQYF | TGTGCCAGCAGCCAAGAGATAGGAGGGGGCCCTAGCACAGATACGCAGTATTTT
NA | 15 | NA | TRBJ1-1 | TRBV5-1 | CASSLSQGMNTEAFF | TGCGCCAGCAGCTTGTCCCAGGGAATGAACACTGAAGCTTTCTTT
NA | 16 | TRBD1 | TRBJ2-7 | TRBV5-1 | CASIQEPGGEAYEQYF | TGCGCCAGCATCCAGGAGCCAGGGGGAGAGGCCTACGAGCAGTACTTC
NA | 14 | NA | TRBJ1-1 | TRBV5-5 | CASSLGGWDTEAFF | TGTGCCAGCAGCTTGGGGGGATGGGACACTGAAGCTTTCTTT
NA | 14 | NA | TRBJ2-2 | TRBV5-1 | CASRGAGIGGELFF | TGCGCCAGCCGGGGAGCAGGGATCGGCGGGGAACTGTTTTTT
once | 14 | NA | TRBJ1-3 | TRBV29-1 | CSVGSGRDWNTIYF | TGCAGCGTTGGATCCGGCAGGGATTGGAACACCATATATTTT
few | 13 | NA | TRBJ1-3 | TRBV10-3 | CAIKGRAGNTIYF | TGTGCCATCAAGGGCAGGGCTGGAAACACCATATATTTT
NA | 15 | TRBD1 | TRBJ2-2 | TRBV5-4 | CASSVQGADTGELFF | TGTGCCAGCAGCGTGCAGGGGGCGGACACCGGGGAGCTGTTTTTT
NA | 15 | NA | TRBJ1-4 | TRBV27 | CASSLSIRGGEKLFF | TGTGCCAGCAGTTTATCGATCAGGGGCGGTGAAAAACTGTTTTTT
NA | 15 | NA | TRBJ1-5 | TRBV18 | CASSNQESSNQPQHF | TGTGCCAGCTCCAACCAGGAGAGTAGCAATCAGCCCCAGCATTTT
NA | 16 | TRBD1 | TRBJ1-3 | TRBV19 | CASSSRDRGPGNTIYF | TGTGCCAGTAGTAGTCGGGACAGGGGACCTGGAAACACCATATATTTT
NA | 17 | TRBD1 | TRBJ1-5 | TRBV7-9 | CASSLGFTGQGNQPQHF | TGTGCCAGCAGCTTAGGGTTCACGGGACAGGGAAATCAGCCCCAGCATTTT
NA | 13 | NA | TRBJ2-5 | TRBV5-1 | CASSLKAQETQYF | TGCGCCAGCAGCTTGAAGGCCCAAGAGACCCAGTACTTC
NA | 13 | NA | TRBJ1-2 | TRBV19 | CASSMEADYGYTF | TGTGCCAGTAGTATGGAGGCAGACTATGGCTACACCTTC
NA | 14 | TRBD1 | TRBJ2-7 | TRBV28 | CATRDRTGWNEQYF | TGTGCCACCAGGGATCGGACAGGGTGGAACGAGCAGTACTTC
NA | 15 | NA | TRBJ1-5 | TRBV5-6 | CASSLVGGSNQPQHF | TGTGCCAGCAGCTTGGTTGGCGGTAGCAATCAGCCCCAGCATTTT
once | 16 | NA | TRBJ2-4 | TRBV5-6 | CASSWGHLVRQNIQYF | TGTGCCAGCAGCTGGGGGCACTTGGTGCGGCAAAACATTCAGTACTTC
NA | 15 | NA | TRBJ2-3 | TRBV7-9 | CASNSGSGITDTQYF | TGTGCCAGCAACTCGGGGAGCGGAATCACAGATACGCAGTATTTT
NA | 11 | NA | TRBJ2-7 | TRBV5-1 | CASSANYEQYF | TGCGCCAGCAGCGCCAACTACGAGCAGTACTTC
once | 18 | NA | TRBJ2-7 | TRBV4-2 | CASSQAPPGQTSSYEQYF | TGTGCCAGCAGCCAAGCACCTCCCGGACAGACTAGCTCCTACGAGCAGTACTTC
NA | 15 | NA | TRBJ1-4 | TRBV27 | CASSQIRGANEKLFF | TGTGCCAGCAGTCAGATTAGGGGGGCTAATGAAAAACTGTTTTTT
NA | 13 | TRBD2 | TRBJ2-7 | TRBV2 | CASSVWEGSEQYF | TGTGCCAGCAGTGTGTGGGAGGGAAGCGAGCAGTACTTC
NA | 14 | NA | TRBJ1-1 | TRBV2 | CASSADPGETEAFF | TGTGCCAGCAGCGCCGACCCGGGGGAGACTGAAGCTTTCTTT
once | 13 | TRBD1 | TRBJ1-1 | TRBV25-1 | CASRPDRGTEAFF | TGTGCCAGCAGGCCGGACAGGGGGACTGAAGCTTTCTTT
NA | 13 | NA | TRBJ1-1 | TRBV10-1 | CASSAGGGTEAFF | TGCGCCAGCAGTGCGGGCGGAGGGACTGAAGCTTTCTTT
NA | 13 | NA | TRBJ2-5 | TRBV28 | CASNAPAFGTQYF | TGTGCCAGCAACGCTCCAGCCTTTGGGACCCAGTACTTC
NA | 15 | TRBD1 | TRBJ2-1 | TRBV6-4 | CASSQTGEAYNEQFF | TGTGCCAGCAGCCAGACAGGGGAGGCCTACAATGAGCAGTTCTTC
NA | 14 | NA | TRBJ2-7 | TRBV6-1 | CASTIRDNYVKQYF | TGTGCCAGCACCATCAGGGATAACTACGTCAAGCAGTACTTC
NA | 16 | NA | TRBJ2-1 | TRBV21-1 | CASSNRAGGPTNEQFF | TGTGCCAGCAGCAATAGAGCGGGAGGGCCCACGAATGAGCAGTTCTTC
NA | 14 | TRBD2 | TRBJ2-1 | TRBV4-1 | CASSLASGNDEQFF | TGCGCCAGCAGCCTAGCTAGCGGGAATGACGAGCAGTTCTTC
NA | 16 | NA | TRBJ1-1 | TRBV19 | CASSPRQWGMNTEAFF | TGTGCCAGTAGTCCTAGGCAATGGGGTATGAACACTGAAGCTTTCTTT
NA | 15 | NA | TRBJ2-3 | TRBV11-2 | CASSLEQGSTDTQYF | TGTGCCAGCAGTCTCGAACAGGGAAGCACAGATACGCAGTATTTT
NA | 12 | NA | TRBJ2-7 | TRBV7-9 | CASSSGFGEQYF | TGTGCCAGCAGCTCAGGGTTCGGCGAGCAGTACTTC
NA | 15 | NA | TRBJ1-5 | TRBV7-9 | CASSLGAGGFQAQHF | TGTGCCAGCAGCTTAGGGGCTGGGGGTTTCCAGGCCCAGCATTTT
NA | 17 | TRBD1 | TRBJ2-7 | TRBV18 | CASSRNPGTGGTYEQYF | TGTGCCAGCTCACGAAATCCCGGGACAGGCGGAACCTACGAGCAGTACTTC
NA | 12 | NA | TRBJ2-5 | TRBV29-1 | CSVAATQETQYF | TGCAGCGTTGCGGCCACTCAAGAGACCCAGTACTTC
NA | 17 | NA | TRBJ1-2 | TRBV4-1 | CASSQEDGRKGLYGYTF | TGCGCCAGCAGCCAAGAAGATGGGAGGAAAGGATTATATGGCTACACCTTC
NA | 17 | TRBD1 | TRBJ1-3 | TRBV2 | CASRTGLTGWSGNTIYF | TGTGCCAGCCGGACAGGGCTGACGGGCTGGTCTGGAAACACCATATATTTT
NA | 16 | NA | TRBJ1-2 | TRBV4-1 | CASSQHRDTTNYGYTF | TGCGCCAGCAGCCAGCACCGGGACACCACTAACTATGGCTACACCTTC
NA | 10 | NA | TRBJ2-1 | TRBV30 | CAFGGNEQFF | TGTGCCTTCGGGGGTAATGAGCAGTTCTTC
NA | 15 | NA | TRBJ2-1 | TRBV9 | CASSVYLGRGDIQFF | TGTGCCAGCAGCGTATATTTAGGCAGGGGGGACATACAGTTCTTC
NA | 15 | NA | TRBJ2-7 | TRBV5-1 | CASSLMGRGAGEQYF | TGCGCCAGCAGCTTGATGGGCAGGGGGGCGGGCGAGCAGTACTTC
NA | 14 | TRBD1 | TRBJ1-1 | TRBV28 | CASSLYSGQGSDFF | TGTGCCAGCAGTTTATATTCGGGACAGGGCTCTGATTTCTTT
NA | 16 | TRBD1 | TRBJ2-7 | TRBV7-6 | CASSPLGAGGPGEQYF | TGTGCCAGCAGCCCCCTCGGGGCAGGGGGCCCTGGCGAGCAGTACTTC
NA | 12 | NA | TRBJ1-2 | TRBV27 | CASSPGTYGYTF | TGTGCCAGCAGTCCCGGGACCTATGGCTACACCTTC
NA | 12 | NA | TRBJ1-1 | TRBV10-3 | CAISESSRRAFF | TGTGCCATCAGTGAGTCGTCCAGAAGAGCTTTCTTT
NA | 16 | NA | TRBJ1-5 | TRBV19 | CASSISPPVGNQPQHF | TGTGCCAGTAGTATCTCCCCACCGGTTGGCAATCAGCCCCAGCATTTT
NA | 13 | NA | TRBJ2-5 | TRBV6-1 | CASSGGHPETQYF | TGTGCCAGCAGTGGGGGTCACCCAGAGACCCAGTACTTC